This TCR beta chain was identified during a study of cytomegalovirus exposure and HLA in healthy donors. Study conclusions and caveats: In a later analysis, V- and J-gene trimming of beta chains associated with a DCLRE1C missense variant, replicated independently.

After removal of 6 bases from V and 6 bases from J, the junction contained 9 bases not matched to a gene. Per germline, CDR1 SNHLY and CDR2 FYNNEI. The CDR3 contains 14 residues. This clone showed up just once. The target antigen is unknown. Vbeta (60) and Jbeta (13) primers were used in the PCR. The data were produced by immunoSEQ multiplex PCR, yet TCRdb's version contains in-frame clones alone and is incomplete. The repertoire holds approximately 51,000 clones, with approximately 67% as singletons. The chain links TRBV2 to TRBJ2-7, with 9 bases aligning to TRBD1. This receptor was obtained from a man aged 25-45 years in good health and CMV-seronegative. The sample consisted of PBMCs. The CDR3 here is CASRSGQGSLEQYF. Written as DNA, the CDR3 is TGTGCCAGCAGATCGGGACAGGGTAGCCTCGAGCAGTACTTC.